Listed below are T cell receptor beta chains from one sample, sequenced in a study of spatial heterogeneity in lung cancer. One entry per CDR3 protein results from TCRdb running MiXCR on the 5' RACE reads. The sample contains over 3,500 distinct CDR3 sequences, more than 10% of which appear only once. The material was lung tumor tissue, obtained at surgery. These receptor sequences come from a male donor with early-stage non-small cell lung cancer. CDR3s include the opening cysteine and the closing phenylalanine or tryptophan. Fields, in order: V gene, clone size, J gene, D gene, CDR3 protein, CDR3 DNA. D genes are given only for firm matches. Clone size is stated in some rows and not others, as once, few, many or a class when expanded.

V: TRBV6-5; size: NA; J: TRBJ2-3; D: TRBD2; CDR3: CASRQFSGLAGGPSTDTQYF; DNA: TGTGCCAGCAGACAATTTTCAGGACTAGCGGGAGGGCCAAGCACAGATACGCAGTATTTT
V: TRBV29-1; size: many; J: TRBJ1-1; D: NA; CDR3: CSVEKGVDTEAFF; DNA: TGCAGCGTTGAAAAAGGGGTGGACACTGAAGCTTTCTTT
V: TRBV6-6; size: NA; J: TRBJ2-7; D: TRBD1; CDR3: CASSYWGQGDEQYF; DNA: TGTGCCAGCAGTTACTGGGGACAGGGGGACGAGCAGTACTTC
V: TRBV7-3; size: NA; J: TRBJ1-6; D: NA; CDR3: CASSFGGNSPLHF; DNA: TGTGCCAGCAGCTTCGGGGGGAATTCACCCCTCCACTTT
V: TRBV19; size: hyperexpanded; J: TRBJ2-2; D: TRBD2; CDR3: CASSHSRATSGRARGTGELFF; DNA: TGTGCCAGTAGCCACTCAAGGGCAACTAGCGGGAGGGCGAGAGGGACCGGGGAGCTGTTTTTT
V: TRBV2; size: few; J: TRBJ2-1; D: NA; CDR3: CASRYSDNEQFF; DNA: TGTGCCAGCAGGTACTCAGACAATGAGCAGTTCTTC
V: TRBV6-6; size: medium-sized; J: TRBJ2-1; D: NA; CDR3: CASSYSGNNEQFF; DNA: TGTGCCAGCAGTTACAGCGGAAACAATGAGCAGTTCTTC
V: TRBV15; size: NA; J: TRBJ2-6; D: NA; CDR3: CATRTPSGANVLTF; DNA: TGTGCCACCAGAACTCCTTCTGGGGCCAACGTCCTGACTTTC
V: TRBV28; size: few; J: TRBJ1-2; D: TRBD1; CDR3: CASSFSGQGARNGYTF; DNA: TGTGCCAGCAGTTTCTCCGGACAGGGGGCACGTAATGGCTACACCTTC
V: TRBV11-2; size: NA; J: TRBJ2-5; D: NA; CDR3: CASSPILAATQYF; DNA: TGTGCCAGCAGCCCTATCCTCGCGGCGACCCAGTACTTC
V: TRBV11-2; size: few; J: TRBJ2-7; D: TRBD2; CDR3: CASSLRLAGVTADTYEQYF; DNA: TGTGCCAGCAGCTTAAGACTAGCGGGGGTTACAGCTGACACCTACGAGCAGTACTTC
V: TRBV29-1; size: few; J: TRBJ2-4; D: NA; CDR3: CSVDGASDYKNIQYF; DNA: TGCAGCGTTGACGGGGCGTCCGACTACAAAAACATTCAGTACTTC
V: TRBV21-1; size: medium-sized; J: TRBJ1-4; D: NA; CDR3: CASSKQEGEKLFF; DNA: TGTGCCAGCAGCAAACAGGAGGGTGAAAAACTGTTTTTT
V: TRBV12-5; size: medium-sized; J: TRBJ1-1; D: NA; CDR3: CASSAGPNTEAFF; DNA: TGTGCTAGTTCAGCAGGGCCGAACACTGAAGCTTTCTTT
V: TRBV5-5; size: many; J: TRBJ1-4; D: TRBD1; CDR3: CASSSPQGEEKLFF; DNA: TGTGCCAGCAGCTCTCCCCAGGGGGAGGAAAAACTGTTTTTT
V: TRBV7-9; size: few; J: TRBJ1-5; D: NA; CDR3: CASSWGGDQPQHF; DNA: TGTGCCAGCAGCTGGGGGGGAGATCAGCCCCAGCATTTT
V: TRBV6-1; size: NA; J: TRBJ2-3; D: NA; CDR3: CASSVGQGTDTQYF; DNA: TGTGCCAGCAGTGTGGGACAAGGCACAGATACGCAGTATTTT
V: TRBV28; size: NA; J: TRBJ2-6; D: NA; CDR3: CASTALGRLGPGANVLTF; DNA: TGTGCCAGCACGGCCCTGGGACGATTGGGTCCTGGGGCCAACGTCCTGACTTTC
V: TRBV21-1; size: medium-sized; J: TRBJ1-2; D: NA; CDR3: CASSKVKPTIPYGYTF; DNA: TGTGCCAGCAGCAAAGTTAAGCCAACCATCCCCTATGGCTACACCTTC
V: TRBV12-3/TRBV12-4; size: few; J: TRBJ1-5; D: NA; CDR3: CASSLMGSPQHF; DNA: TGTGCCAGCAGTTTGATGGGGTCCCCCCAGCATTTT
V: TRBV9; size: medium-sized; J: TRBJ2-7; D: NA; CDR3: CASSVAPGNEQYF; DNA: TGTGCCAGCAGCGTAGCTCCAGGGAACGAGCAGTACTTC
V: TRBV28; size: NA; J: TRBJ2-3; D: NA; CDR3: CASTELGDTQYF; DNA: TGTGCCAGCACCGAACTAGGGGATACGCAGTATTTT
V: TRBV7-6; size: medium-sized; J: TRBJ2-7; D: TRBD2; CDR3: CASSLGTSGGSYEQYF; DNA: TGTGCCAGCAGCTTAGGGACTAGCGGGGGGTCTTACGAGCAGTACTTC
V: TRBV20-1; size: medium-sized; J: TRBJ1-5; D: NA; CDR3: CSARDRRGGQPQHF; DNA: TGCAGTGCTAGAGATAGGAGGGGCGGTCAGCCCCAGCATTTT
V: TRBV7-9; size: NA; J: TRBJ2-1; D: NA; CDR3: CASSLVSGFNEQFF; DNA: TGTGCCAGCAGCTTAGTCTCAGGGTTCAATGAGCAGTTCTTC
V: TRBV7-9; size: NA; J: TRBJ1-3; D: NA; CDR3: CASSPDISGNTIYF; DNA: TGTGCCAGCAGCCCTGACATCTCTGGAAACACCATATATTTT
V: TRBV20-1; size: NA; J: TRBJ1-3; D: NA; CDR3: CSARDWSSGNTIYF; DNA: TGCAGTGCCCGGGACTGGAGCTCTGGAAACACCATATATTTT
V: TRBV10-3; size: many; J: TRBJ2-7; D: TRBD1; CDR3: CAIRETGFHEQYF; DNA: TGTGCCATCAGGGAGACAGGGTTCCACGAGCAGTACTTC
V: TRBV18; size: NA; J: TRBJ2-7; D: TRBD2; CDR3: CASSTSGGPDEQYF; DNA: TGTGCCAGCTCAACTTCGGGGGGGCCCGACGAGCAGTACTTC
V: TRBV28; size: NA; J: TRBJ2-1; D: TRBD1; CDR3: CASSPVGTGQHEQFF; DNA: TGTGCCAGCAGCCCCGTAGGGACAGGGCAACATGAGCAGTTCTTC
V: TRBV5-1; size: few; J: TRBJ2-1; D: TRBD1; CDR3: CASSLRDSAYNEQFF; DNA: TGCGCCAGCAGCTTGCGGGACAGTGCATACAATGAGCAGTTCTTC
V: TRBV20-1; size: NA; J: TRBJ2-4; D: TRBD1; CDR3: CSVNRDSKNIQYF; DNA: TGCAGTGTTAACCGGGACAGCAAAAACATTCAGTACTTC
V: TRBV12-3/TRBV12-4; size: few; J: TRBJ1-5; D: NA; CDR3: CASSLLEAQPQHF; DNA: TGTGCCAGCAGTTTATTGGAGGCTCAGCCCCAGCATTTT
V: TRBV18; size: few; J: TRBJ1-6; D: NA; CDR3: CASSPAAPGMNSPLHF; DNA: TGTGCCAGCTCACCTGCCGCTCCCGGAATGAATTCACCCCTCCACTTT
V: TRBV20-1; size: medium-sized; J: TRBJ1-1; D: NA; CDR3: CSARDQRQGEAFF; DNA: TGCAGTGCTAGAGATCAGCGGCAGGGCGAAGCTTTCTTT
V: TRBV12-3/TRBV12-4; size: few; J: TRBJ2-1; D: TRBD2; CDR3: CASRRLAGDYNEQFF; DNA: TGTGCCAGCAGACGTCTAGCGGGAGACTACAATGAGCAGTTCTTC
V: TRBV7-2; size: few; J: TRBJ2-1; D: TRBD2; CDR3: CASSPETSGRGQFF; DNA: TGTGCCAGCAGCCCAGAGACTAGCGGGAGAGGTCAGTTCTTC
V: TRBV6-2/TRBV6-3; size: few; J: TRBJ1-1; D: NA; CDR3: CASNRGDTEAFF; DNA: TGTGCCAGCAACCGGGGGGACACTGAAGCTTTCTTT
V: TRBV20-1; size: medium-sized; J: TRBJ2-5; D: NA; CDR3: CSARDWAGASETQYF; DNA: TGCAGTGCTAGAGATTGGGCAGGGGCGAGCGAGACCCAGTACTTC
V: TRBV20-1; size: few; J: TRBJ2-1; D: NA; CDR3: CSARAQSYNEQFF; DNA: TGCAGTGCTAGGGCGCAGAGCTACAATGAGCAGTTCTTC
V: TRBV10-2; size: medium-sized; J: TRBJ2-3; D: NA; CDR3: CASSVWVTDTQYF; DNA: TGCGCCAGCAGTGTTTGGGTAACAGATACGCAGTATTTT
V: TRBV20-1; size: few; J: TRBJ2-3; D: NA; CDR3: CSAIVFRHLDTQYF; DNA: TGCAGTGCGATCGTATTCCGCCACTTAGATACGCAGTATTTT
V: TRBV7-2; size: few; J: TRBJ2-5; D: TRBD2; CDR3: CASSWRGEETQYF; DNA: TGTGCCAGCAGCTGGCGGGGGGAAGAGACCCAGTACTTC
V: TRBV4-3; size: few; J: TRBJ2-3; D: NA; CDR3: CASSRGQGLITDTQYF; DNA: TGCGCCAGCAGCCGCGGACAGGGACTAATCACAGATACGCAGTATTTT
V: TRBV11-1; size: NA; J: TRBJ2-1; D: NA; CDR3: CASSLGFGVGSNEQFF; DNA: TGTGCCAGCAGCTTAGGTTTCGGGGTAGGGAGCAATGAGCAGTTCTTC
V: TRBV2; size: medium-sized; J: TRBJ1-5; D: TRBD1; CDR3: CASKRGTASNQPQHF; DNA: TGTGCCAGTAAACGGGGGACAGCAAGCAATCAGCCCCAGCATTTT
V: TRBV28; size: few; J: TRBJ2-1; D: NA; CDR3: CASTPGKAQQFF; DNA: TGTGCCAGCACCCCCGGGAAAGCTCAGCAGTTCTTC
V: TRBV3-1; size: NA; J: TRBJ2-1; D: TRBD2; CDR3: CASSPGTSGYNEQFF; DNA: TGTGCCAGCAGCCCCGGGACTAGCGGCTACAATGAGCAGTTCTTC
V: TRBV27; size: few; J: TRBJ2-7; D: TRBD1; CDR3: CASSLGGQGRREQYF; DNA: TGTGCCAGCAGTTTGGGGGGACAGGGGAGGCGGGAGCAGTACTTC
V: TRBV9; size: many; J: TRBJ2-2; D: NA; CDR3: CASSVRGENTGELFF; DNA: TGTGCCAGCAGCGTAAGGGGAGAGAACACCGGGGAGCTGTTTTTT
V: TRBV7-8; size: few; J: TRBJ2-1; D: NA; CDR3: CASNPGRDEQFF; DNA: TGTGCCAGCAACCCCGGCAGGGATGAGCAGTTCTTC
V: TRBV6-2/TRBV6-3; size: NA; J: TRBJ2-3; D: NA; CDR3: CASGGGRRDTQYF; DNA: TGTGCCAGCGGGGGCGGGAGAAGGGATACGCAGTATTTT
V: TRBV19; size: many; J: TRBJ2-5; D: NA; CDR3: CASTARAGAMQETQYF; DNA: TGTGCCAGTACCGCACGGGCAGGGGCCATGCAAGAGACCCAGTACTTC